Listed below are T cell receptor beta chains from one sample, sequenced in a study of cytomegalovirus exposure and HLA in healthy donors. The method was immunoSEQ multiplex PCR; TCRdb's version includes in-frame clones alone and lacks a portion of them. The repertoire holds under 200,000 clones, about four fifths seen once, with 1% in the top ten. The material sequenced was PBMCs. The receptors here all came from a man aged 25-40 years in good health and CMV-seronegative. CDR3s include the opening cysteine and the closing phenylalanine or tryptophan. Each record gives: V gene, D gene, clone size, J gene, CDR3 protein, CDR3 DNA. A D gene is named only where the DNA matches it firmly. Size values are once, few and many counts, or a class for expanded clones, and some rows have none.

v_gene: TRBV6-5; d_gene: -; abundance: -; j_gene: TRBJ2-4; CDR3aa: CASRSEDLAKNIQYF; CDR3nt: TGTGCCAGCAGGTCGGAGGATCTAGCCAAAAACATTCAGTACTTC
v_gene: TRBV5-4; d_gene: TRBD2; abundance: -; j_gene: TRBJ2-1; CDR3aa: CASSLTSGTYNEQFF; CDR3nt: TGTGCCAGCAGCTTGACTAGCGGGACGTACAATGAGCAGTTCTTC
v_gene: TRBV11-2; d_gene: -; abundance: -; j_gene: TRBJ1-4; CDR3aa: CASSLSAYEKLFF; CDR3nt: TGTGCCAGCAGCTTAAGCGCTTATGAAAAACTGTTTTTT
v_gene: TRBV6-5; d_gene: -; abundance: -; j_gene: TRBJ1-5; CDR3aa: CASSYDRYNQPQHF; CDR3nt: TGTGCCAGCAGTTACGACAGGTACAATCAGCCCCAGCATTTT
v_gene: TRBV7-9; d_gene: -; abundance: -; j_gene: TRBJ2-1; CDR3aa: CASPWANEQFF; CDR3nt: TGTGCCAGCCCCTGGGCCAATGAGCAGTTCTTC
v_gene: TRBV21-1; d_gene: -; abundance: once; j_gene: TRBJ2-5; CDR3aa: CASSKAGGLRSEAGQETQYF; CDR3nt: TGTGCCAGCAGCAAAGCGGGGGGGTTGCGGTCGGAGGCAGGTCAAGAGACCCAGTACTTC
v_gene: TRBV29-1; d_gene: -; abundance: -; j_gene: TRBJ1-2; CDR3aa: CSVAPNTLNYGYTF; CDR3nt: TGCAGCGTTGCCCCGAATACATTAAACTATGGCTACACCTTC
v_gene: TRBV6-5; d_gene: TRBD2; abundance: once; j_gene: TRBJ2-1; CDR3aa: CASSFSGREEFF; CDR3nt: TGTGCCAGCAGTTTTAGCGGGAGGGAGGAGTTCTTC
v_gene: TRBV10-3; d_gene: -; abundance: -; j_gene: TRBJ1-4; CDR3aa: CAIRTGNGDEKLFF; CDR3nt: TGTGCCATCAGAACAGGGAACGGGGATGAAAAACTGTTTTTT
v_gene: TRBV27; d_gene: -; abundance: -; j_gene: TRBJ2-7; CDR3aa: CASGRERYEQYF; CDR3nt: TGTGCCAGCGGTCGGGAGAGATACGAGCAGTACTTC
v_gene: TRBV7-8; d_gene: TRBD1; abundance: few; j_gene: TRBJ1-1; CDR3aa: CASSLATRDRLNEAFF; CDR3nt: TGTGCCAGCAGCTTAGCCACCCGGGACAGGTTAAATGAAGCTTTCTTT
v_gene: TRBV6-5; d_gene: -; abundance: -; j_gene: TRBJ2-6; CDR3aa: CASSYTPGANVLTF; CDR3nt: TGTGCCAGCAGTTACACACCTGGGGCCAACGTCCTGACTTTC
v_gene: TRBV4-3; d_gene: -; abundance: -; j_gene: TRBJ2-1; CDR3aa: CASSQELATKQFF; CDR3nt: TGCGCCAGCAGCCAAGAGCTAGCCACGAAGCAGTTCTTC
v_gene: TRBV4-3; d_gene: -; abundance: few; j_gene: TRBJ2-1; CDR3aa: CASSRLGDSYNEQFF; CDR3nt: TGCGCCAGCAGCCGGCTAGGGGACTCCTACAATGAGCAGTTCTTC